The 18 T cell receptor beta chains listed next were all sequenced from one sample in a study of shared clonotypes between healthy human individuals. The repertoire was sequenced with immunoSEQ multiplex PCR; TCRdb's copy has only in-frame clones and lacks some. The table has more than 500,000 clones, 95% to 96% seen once; the top ten hold approximately 0.06%. Sequenced input: naive CD4+ T cells sorted from blood. Subset: CD45RA+ positively selected. These receptor sequences come from a woman aged 30 to 39 in good health.

The chain uses TRBV30 and TRBJ1-6, with D possibly being TRBD1 (6 bases). The length of the CDR3 is 20 residues. The ends were cut back, 5 bases at V and 0 bases at J, with 26 bases in the middle. Germline assignment: CDR1 GTSNPN and CDR2 SVGIG (reference sequence). Written as DNA, the CDR3 is TGTGCCTGGCATCCGCCGCGGGGGGGCGATGATCGCTCCTATAATTCACCCCTCCACTTT. It yields the protein CAWHPPRGGDDRSYNSPLHF. Complete variable domain (other parts from reference TRBV30 and TRBJ1-6): SQTIHQWPATLVQPVGSPLSLECTVEGTSNPNLYWYRQAAGRGLQLLFYSVGIGQISSEVPQNLSASRPQDRQFILSSKKLLLSDSGFYLCAWHPPRGGDDRSYNSPLHFGNGTRLTVT.

V usage is TRBV9 and J usage is TRBJ1-3; D not resolved. Germline CDR1 reads SGDLS; CDR2 reads YYNGEE. With 0 bases removed from V and 3 bases from J, the gap between germline ends came to 7 bases. The CDR3 consists of 14 residues. The chain's CDR3 is CASSVGSLGNTIYF. The CDR3 nucleotides are TGTGCCAGCAGCGTAGGGTCACTTGGAAACACCATATATTTT.

The rearrangement joins TRBV25-1 to TRBJ2-1; tentatively, D is TRBD2 (6 bases). The CDR3 loop spans 15 amino acids. Deletions cut 6 bases from V and 3 bases from J, with 15 bases between. Germline values: CDR1 MGHDK, CDR2 SYGVNS. CDR3 amino acids: CASRARVRGYNEQFF. DNA for the CDR3: TGTGCCAGCAGGGCTCGGGTGCGGGGCTACAATGAGCAGTTCTTC.

The chain recombines TRBV5-1 with TRBJ1-2; TRBD1 agrees at 10 bases. The V segment lost 4 bases and the J segment 6 bases; nucleotides outside the gene matches: 6. CDR1 and CDR2 (germline): SGHRS, YFSETQ. The CDR3 contains 14 residues. CDR3 in DNA: TGCGCCAGCAGCAACCGGACAGGGGGACATGGCTACACCTTC. This sequence encodes CASSNRTGGHGYTF.

This rearrangement joins TRBV4-1 to TRBJ2-2; D might be TRBD1 or TRBD2, each matching 5 bases. Germline V gene sequence: CDR1 MGHRA, CDR2 YSYEKL. This CDR3 spans 15 amino acids. V was clipped by 4 bases and J by 4 bases, with 13 bases between them. CDR3 sequence reads: CASSRDVSVTGELFF. The CDR3 nucleotides read TGCGCCAGCAGCCGGGACGTATCGGTCACCGGGGAGCTGTTTTTT.

The chain joins TRBV9 to TRBJ2-7, with D perhaps matching TRBD1 or TRBD2 (5 bases each). Germline values: CDR1 SGDLS, CDR2 YYNGEE. Deletions cut 3 bases from V and 6 bases from J, with 10 bases between. This CDR3 has 12 residues. In DNA form, the CDR3 reads TGTGCCAGCAGCGCGAGGGGCGGCGAGCAGTACTTC. Its protein is CASSARGGEQYF.

The chain carries TRBV11-2 and TRBJ2-1; 10 nucleotides line up with TRBD1. Unmatched junction bases numbered 13, after V lost 5 bases and J lost 9 bases. Germline V gene sequence: CDR1 SGHAT, CDR2 FQNNGV. The CDR3 is 16 residues long. CDR3 nucleotide sequence: TGTGCCAGCAGCGCGGGTCACCTTTGGACAGGGGGTGAGCAGTTCTTC. Translation gives CASSAGHLWTGGEQFF.

This clone was recorded once. This chain uses TRBV7-9 with TRBJ2-3; 9 nucleotides match TRBD1. Germline CDR1 SEHNR, CDR2 FQNEAQ (reference sequence). V dropped 5 bases and J dropped 2; count of bases not matched to a gene: 5. This CDR3 has 15 residues. The CDR3, as DNA: TGTGCCAGCAGCATGGGACAGGGAGCCACAGATACGCAGTATTTT. Translated: CASSMGQGATDTQYF.

The V and J genes are TRBV11-1 and TRBJ2-7; possibly TRBD1 for D (6 bases). CDR1 SGHAT and CDR2 FQDESV come from the germline V gene (reference sequence). V shed 5 bases and J shed 2 bases, with 16 bases lying between them. The CDR3 runs 15 residues. DNA of the CDR3: TGTGCCAGCAGCGTCACCGGGACATTGACCTACGAGCAGTACTTC. Translated: CASSVTGTLTYEQYF.

The rearrangement links TRBV5-1 to TRBJ1-3; tentatively, D is TRBD1 (5 bases). Germline loops: CDR1 SGHRS, CDR2 YFSETQ. This CDR3 has 16 amino acids. V was pared by 4 bases and J by 4 bases, with 18 bases between. The CDR3 here is CASSGGTDQGGNTIYF. CDR3 DNA sequence: TGCGCCAGCAGCGGCGGGACCGACCAAGGGGGAAACACCATATATTTT.

The rearrangement joins TRBV30 to TRBJ1-2; TRBD1 matches 10 bases. The CDR3 consists of 13 residues. Per germline, CDR1 GTSNPN and CDR2 SVGIG (reference sequence). After removal of 4 bases from V and 4 bases from J, the junction contained 3 bases not matched to a gene. CDR3 nucleotide sequence: TGTGCCTGGACGAGGACAGGGGGCTATGGCTACACCTTC. Translation gives CAWTRTGGYGYTF.

The V call is TRBV28, the J call TRBJ2-4; the D gene is possibly TRBD1 (6 bases). V gave up 5 bases and J gave up 0 bases, with 11 bases separating them. Germline CDR1 and CDR2: MDHEN and SYDVKM. This CDR3 spans 15 amino acids. CDR3 in DNA: TGTGCCAGCAGTCGCAGGGGTATAGCCAAAAACATTCAGTACTTC. It encodes CASSRRGIAKNIQYF.

The rearrangement joins TRBV5-4 to TRBJ2-7; possibly TRBD1 for D (7 bases). V dropped 7 bases and J dropped 6 bases, with 20 bases sitting between them. This CDR3 is built from 14 residues. CDR1 is SGHNT, CDR2 YYREEE, per germline (reference sequence). As DNA, the CDR3 is TGTGCCAGCCGAGGGGGCGGGAAAGGTGGCGAGCAGTACTTC. Protein: CASRGGGKGGEQYF.

The rearrangement links TRBV7-9 to TRBJ1-5; 7 bases map to TRBD1. CDR3 size: 14 residues. Looked up from germline, CDR1 is SEHNR and CDR2 is FQNEAQ (reference sequence). The V gene end was trimmed by 1 base and the J gene end by 7 bases; junction bases not matched to a gene: 4. The CDR3: CASSLEGGGQPQHF. For the CDR3, the DNA is TGTGCCAGCAGCTTAGAAGGGGGCGGACAGCCCCAGCATTTT.

This chain joins TRBV5-1 and TRBJ2-2; D call uncertain. Trimming left V 0 bases short and J 6 bases short, with 9 bases between. Germline V CDR1 and CDR2: SGHRS, YFSETQ. This CDR3 has 14 residues. The chain's CDR3 is CASSLVTIAGELFF. In nucleotides, the CDR3 is TGCGCCAGCAGCTTGGTGACAATCGCCGGGGAGCTGTTTTTT.

The chain combines TRBV29-1 with TRBJ1-1, with D perhaps matching TRBD1 (6 bases). CDR1 is SQVTM, CDR2 ANQGSEA, per germline. CDR3 length equals 13 residues. Deletions cut 3 bases from V and 5 bases from J, with 13 bases between. The CDR3 here is CSVDQGRETEAFF. The CDR3 DNA reads TGCAGCGTTGATCAGGGGAGGGAAACTGAAGCTTTCTTT.

The chain uses TRBV5-1 and TRBJ2-7; D unclear. Germline V gene lookup returns CDR1 SGHRS and CDR2 YFSETQ. The CDR3 is made up of 11 amino acids. V was trimmed by 1 base and J by 7 bases, leaving 6 bases between them. The CDR3 DNA follows: TGCGCCAGCAGCTTGAACTATGAGCAGTACTTC. This sequence encodes CASSLNYEQYF.

The genes are TRBV27 and TRBJ2-7, with a tentative D call TRBD2 (5 bases). Germline V gene sequence: CDR1 MNHEY, CDR2 SMNVEV (reference sequence). This CDR3 contains 15 residues. V lost 10 bases and J lost 7, with 26 bases in between. In DNA, the CDR3 is TGTGCCACCTCCATCTCTAGAGTCTATGGGAGTGAGCAGTACTTC. This encodes CATSISRVYGSEQYF.